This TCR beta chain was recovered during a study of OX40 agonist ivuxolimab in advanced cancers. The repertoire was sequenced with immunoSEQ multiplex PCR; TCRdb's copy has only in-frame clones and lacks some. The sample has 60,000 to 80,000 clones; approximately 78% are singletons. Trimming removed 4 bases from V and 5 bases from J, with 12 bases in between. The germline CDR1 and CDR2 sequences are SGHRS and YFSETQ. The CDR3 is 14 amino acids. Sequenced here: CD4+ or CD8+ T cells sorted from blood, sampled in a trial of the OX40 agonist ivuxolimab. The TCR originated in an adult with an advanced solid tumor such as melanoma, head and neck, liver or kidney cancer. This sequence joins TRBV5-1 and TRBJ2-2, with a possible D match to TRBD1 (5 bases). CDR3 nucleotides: TGCGCCAGCAGCGAGACAGCCTCTACCGGGGAGCTGTTTTTT. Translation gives CASSETASTGELFF.